Below, 11 T cell receptor beta chains from the same sample are listed, as sequenced in a study of cytomegalovirus exposure and HLA in healthy donors. A multiplex PCR was run with 60 Vbeta primers and 13 Jbeta primers. The repertoire was sequenced with immunoSEQ multiplex PCR; TCRdb's copy has only in-frame clones and lacks some. The table shows 150,000 to 200,000 clones, with roughly 80% occurring only once. The sample was PBMCs. The receptors shown here come from a girl aged 5-17 years in good health and CMV-seropositive.

The chain employs TRBV11-3 and TRBJ2-7, with D perhaps matching TRBD2 (6 bases). Trimming removed 5 bases at V and 5 bases at J, with 13 bases between. CDR1 and CDR2 from the germline V gene are SGHNT and YENEEA. The CDR3 loop spans 13 amino acids. The CDR3 sequence: CASSRGVRHEQYF. The CDR3 region has the DNA TGTGCCAGCAGCCGCGGGGTGAGGCACGAGCAGTACTTC.

The V call is TRBV9, the J call TRBJ2-7; possible D gene TRBD1, 5 bases. This CDR3 contains 15 residues. Between the trimmed V and J ends, which lost 0 bases and 2 bases, there was a span of 12 bases. Germline CDR1 and CDR2: SGDLS and YYNGEE. CDR3 protein: CASSVAAGPTYEQYF. DNA of the CDR3: TGTGCCAGCAGCGTAGCGGCAGGGCCCACCTACGAGCAGTACTTC.

The chain carries TRBV2 and TRBJ2-1, with D possibly matching TRBD1 (7 bases). Trimming shortened V by 9 bases and J by 6 bases, and 15 bases separated the two germline ends. From germline, CDR1 is SNHLY and CDR2 FYNNEI. This CDR3 comprises 13 residues. The CDR3 loop reads CASRRGQINEQFF. CDR3 bases: TGTGCCAGTAGGAGGGGACAGATCAATGAGCAGTTCTTC. The full variable domain, completed using reference TRBV2 and TRBJ2-1, is EPEVTQTPSHQVTQMGQEVILRCVPISNHLYFYWYRQILGQKVEFLVSFYNNEISEKSEIFDDQFSVERPDGSNFTLKIRSTKLEDSAMYFCASRRGQINEQFFGPGTRLTVL.

V and J are TRBV12-5 and TRBJ1-2, with D possibly being TRBD1 (5 bases). This CDR3 has 14 amino acids. The V end lost 2 bases, the J end lost 5 bases, and 12 bases lay between the germline ends. CDR1 is LGHNT and CDR2 is FRNRAP in the germline V gene. CDR3 residues: CASGLNSGKYGYTF. The DNA of the CDR3 is TGTGCTAGTGGTTTGAACTCAGGGAAGTATGGCTACACCTTC.

The chain has TRBV25-1 and TRBJ2-2, with 7 nucleotides matching TRBD1. The CDR3 covers 17 residues. The V and J ends lost 4 bases and 5 bases, in that order; junction bases with no gene match: 13. CDR1 is MGHDK and CDR2 is SYGVNS in the germline V gene. CDR3 amino acids: CASSARVDRDMTGELFF. The CDR3 coding sequence is TGTGCCAGCAGTGCCCGCGTCGACAGGGACATGACCGGGGAGCTGTTTTTT.

This chain joins TRBV27 and TRBJ2-5; the match to TRBD1 covers 8 bases. V lost 3 bases and J lost 3; bases outside the gene matches: 6. Germline lookup yields CDR1 MNHEY and CDR2 SMNVEV (reference sequence). The CDR3 covers 15 residues. CDR3 sequence (DNA): TGTGCCAGCAGTTTGGACCCGACAGGGGAAGAGACCCAGTACTTC. Protein sequence: CASSLDPTGEETQYF.

This clone was observed a single time. The chain has TRBV7-2 and TRBJ2-1, with TRBD1 identical over 9 bases. Germline V gives CDR1 SGHTA, CDR2 FQGNSA. The CDR3 runs to 16 residues. Trimming took 4 bases from V and 6 from J; bases not matched to a gene: 10. The CDR3 sequence: CASSSNRDRVSNEQFF. The CDR3 nucleotides are TGTGCCAGCAGCTCTAACCGGGACAGGGTATCCAATGAGCAGTTCTTC.

This clone has only a few counts. The CDR3 reads CASSQELGPGQGFSEQYF. In DNA form, the CDR3 reads TGCGCCAGCAGCCAAGAACTCGGACCGGGACAGGGTTTTAGCGAGCAGTACTTC. The chain uses TRBV4-3 and TRBJ2-7; 9 bases are shared with TRBD1. The CDR3 has 18 residues. Germline CDR1 is LGHNA and CDR2 is YSLEER. With 0 bases clipped from V and 6 bases from J, the junction kept 15 bases outside the gene matches.

This sequence joins TRBV11-2 and TRBJ1-1; weak D call: TRBD1 (5 bases). This CDR3 spans 12 amino acids. Trimming took 7 bases from V and 5 from J, leaving 11 bases between them. Germline-derived CDR1 and CDR2 are SGHAT and FQNNGV. CDR3 sequence reads: CASTRGETEAFF. The CDR3 DNA reads as TGTGCCAGCACCCGGGGGGAGACTGAAGCTTTCTTT.

The rearrangement uses TRBV27 and TRBJ1-2, with 7 bases identical to TRBD1. There are 17 residues in the CDR3. In germline, CDR1 is MNHEY, CDR2 SMNVEV (reference sequence). V was clipped by 0 bases and J by 3 bases; unmatched bases: 10. The DNA of the CDR3 is TGTGCCAGCAGTTTATCGCTTGAGGGGGCGCGAGACTATGGCTACACCTTC. Amino acids: CASSLSLEGARDYGYTF.

This clone was detected once. V gene TRBV5-8 combines with J gene TRBJ2-7; the match to TRBD1 covers 9 bases. Losses at the gene ends were 4 bases for V and 4 bases for J; bases not matched to a gene: 9. The CDR3 is made up of 15 amino acids. Looked up from germline, CDR1 is SGHTS and CDR2 is YDEGEE. CDR3 DNA sequence: TGTGCCAGCAGCCACCACAGGGGGCATCGGTACGAGCAGTACTTC. It codes for CASSHHRGHRYEQYF.